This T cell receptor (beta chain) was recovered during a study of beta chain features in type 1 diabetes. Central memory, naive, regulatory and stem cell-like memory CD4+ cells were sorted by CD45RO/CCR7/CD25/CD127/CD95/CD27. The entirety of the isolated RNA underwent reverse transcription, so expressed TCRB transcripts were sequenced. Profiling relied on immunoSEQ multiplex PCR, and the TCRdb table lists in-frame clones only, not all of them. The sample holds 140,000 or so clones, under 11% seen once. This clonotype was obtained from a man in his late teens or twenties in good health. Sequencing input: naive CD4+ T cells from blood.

In nucleotides, the CDR3 is TGTGCCAGCAGTGGGGCCCAGCGAGGGACCCAGTACTTC. It encodes CASSGAQRGTQYF. This chain links TRBV9 with TRBJ2-5; tentative D call: TRBD1 (5 bases). The ends were cut back, 5 bases at V and 7 bases at J, with 15 bases in the middle. CDR1 is SGDLS, CDR2 YYNGEE, per germline. This CDR3 comprises 13 residues.